This T cell receptor (beta chain) was profiled in a study of blood T cell repertoires in COVID-19. Study background: Sites in the United States, Italy and Spain provided acute and convalescent COVID-19 samples. In each case, the material was cDNA or gDNA derived from T cells, B-cell-depleted T cells, or PBMCs.

This clone was observed a single time. This CDR3 contains 14 residues. Germline-derived CDR1 and CDR2 are LNHDA and SQIVND (reference sequence). After removal of 6 bases from V and 6 bases from J, the junction contained 7 bases not matched to a gene. Using immunoSEQ multiplex PCR, the repertoire was profiled, and TCRdb retains in-frame clones only, with some absent. The sample records fewer than 100,000 clones, about 81% being singletons. The rearrangement uses TRBV19 and TRBJ2-3, with TRBD1 matching over 9 bases. The sequenced sample consisted of peripheral blood. This clonotype was sampled from a human donor in a cohort sampled during active COVID-19. Here the CDR3 reads CASSRDRAGDTQYF. CDR3 DNA: TGTGCCAGTAGCCGGGACAGGGCAGGGGATACGCAGTATTTT.